These 26 T cell receptor beta chains were all obtained from the same sample, sequenced in a study of cytomegalovirus exposure and HLA in healthy donors. Clones were read by immunoSEQ multiplex PCR, and TCRdb kept only the in-frame ones, dropping some. Of 260,000 or so clones in the sample, approximately 88% were seen once. Sequencing input: PBMCs. The receptors were sampled from a woman aged 18-35 years in good health and CMV-seronegative.

The rearrangement links TRBV2 to TRBJ2-7; tentatively, D is TRBD2 (6 bases). The V end was cut by 4 bases, the J end by 6 bases, with 13 bases between. Germline V lookup: CDR1 SNHLY, CDR2 FYNNEI. The CDR3 length is 13 residues. CDR3: CASSGRELGEQYF. Written as DNA, the CDR3 is TGTGCCAGCAGTGGGCGGGAATTGGGCGAGCAGTACTTC.

The chain links TRBV9 to TRBJ2-1; 9 bases fit TRBD2. CDR1 is SGDLS and CDR2 is YYNGEE in the germline V gene. V shed 3 bases and J 0 bases; nucleotides not matched to a gene: 7. This CDR3 comprises 17 residues. The CDR3 nucleotides read TGTGCCAGCAGCGGTTCGGGACTAGCCAACTCCTACAATGAGCAGTTCTTC. This gives the protein CASSGSGLANSYNEQFF.

The chain is built from TRBV18 and TRBJ1-5; TRBD1 matches 8 bases. The V segment lost 6 bases and the J segment 2 bases; nucleotides outside the gene matches: 6. Germline CDR1 is KGHSH and CDR2 is LQKENI. The CDR3 loop spans 15 amino acids. This chain's CDR3 is CASSLTGDRNQPQHF. The CDR3 nucleotides read TGTGCCAGCTCGCTGACAGGGGATCGCAATCAGCCCCAGCATTTT.

The gene calls are TRBV6-5 and TRBJ2-1; 11 bases fit TRBD2. This CDR3 spans 15 amino acids. V lost 0 bases and J lost 9; bases outside the gene matches: 4. Per germline, CDR1 MNHEY and CDR2 SVGAGI. For the CDR3, the DNA is TGTGCCAGCAGTTACTCGACTAGCGGGAACCGTGAGCAGTTCTTC. It is translated as CASSYSTSGNREQFF.

Here the CDR3 reads CASRRPRQGTEAFF. CDR3 in DNA: TGTGCCAGCAGACGACCCAGACAGGGTACTGAAGCTTTCTTT. The chain couples TRBV11-2 to TRBJ1-1, with TRBD1 identical over 7 bases. Germline V lookup: CDR1 SGHAT, CDR2 FQNNGV. This CDR3 comprises 14 residues. The trim removed 6 bases at V and 5 bases at J, leaving 9 bases unmatched.

The CDR3 DNA follows: TGTGCCAGCAGAGACCGGGACAGGGGGCCGTACACTGAAGCTTTCTTT. Its translation: CASRDRDRGPYTEAFF. The chain couples TRBV5-4 to TRBJ1-1; 12 bases match TRBD1. The V and J ends lost 5 bases and 3 bases, in that order; junction bases with no gene match: 8. Germline CDR1 is SGHNT and CDR2 is YYREEE (reference sequence). The CDR3 covers 16 residues. The entire variable domain, with the rest obtained from reference TRBV5-4 and TRBJ1-1, is as follows: ETGVTQSPTHLIKTRGQQVTLRCSSQSGHNTVSWYQQALGQGPQFIFQYYREEENGRGNFPPRFSGLQFPNYSSELNVNALELDDSALYLCASRDRDRGPYTEAFFGQGTRLTVV.

The chain links TRBV28 to TRBJ2-5; maybe TRBD1 (6 bases). Trimming removed 8 bases at V and 5 bases at J, with 12 bases between. CDR3 length: 12 amino acids. CDR1 is MDHEN and CDR2 is SYDVKM in the germline V gene. CDR3 sequence reads: CASHGRGETQYF. CDR3 DNA sequence: TGTGCCAGCCACGGAAGGGGGGAGACCCAGTACTTC.

CDR3 residues: CASSPRERPYEQYF. CDR3 nucleotide sequence: TGTGCCAGCAGCCCGAGGGAGCGCCCCTACGAGCAGTACTTC. The J gene is TRBJ2-7, the V gene TRBV11-3, with a weak D call TRBD2 (5 bases). CDR3 length equals 14 residues. CDR1 is SGHNT, CDR2 YENEEA, per germline. V shed 5 bases and J shed 2 bases, with 13 bases lying between them.

The V and J genes are TRBV5-8 and TRBJ2-7; 7 bases align to TRBD1. The germline gives CDR1 SGHTS, CDR2 YDEGEE. Losses at the gene ends were 1 base for V and 2 bases for J; bases not matched to a gene: 6. The CDR3 loop spans 15 amino acids. CDR3 DNA sequence: TGTGCCAGCAGCTTGAACAGGGGTTCCACCTACGAGCAGTACTTC. It encodes CASSLNRGSTYEQYF.

V is TRBV14 and J is TRBJ2-3; D is possibly TRBD2 (5 bases). Germline CDR1 and CDR2: SGHDN and FVKESK. V lost 4 bases and J 10 bases, leaving 27 bases between the germline ends. The CDR3 has 17 residues. The CDR3 loop reads CASSPRVGGPRNWAQYF. The CDR3 nucleotides are TGTGCCAGCAGCCCACGGGTCGGAGGCCCGAGGAATTGGGCGCAGTATTTT.

This chain joins TRBV6-5 and TRBJ1-3; 8 nucleotides line up with TRBD1. Trimming removed 6 bases from V and 0 bases from J; junction bases left unmatched: 4. This CDR3 has 15 amino acids. Germline CDR1 MNHEY, CDR2 SVGAGI. The CDR3: CASRVGQGSGNTIYF. The CDR3 DNA reads as TGTGCCAGCAGAGTAGGACAGGGCTCTGGAAACACCATATATTTT.

In this sample, this clone turned up once. The rearrangement links TRBV28 to TRBJ2-1; 8 bases agree with TRBD2. Per germline, CDR1 MDHEN and CDR2 SYDVKM. V lost 5 bases and J lost 4; bases outside the gene matches: 10. The length of the CDR3 is 16 residues. In DNA form, the CDR3 reads TGTGCCAGCAGTGCCCGACCAACTAGCGGTTACAATGAGCAGTTCTTC. This encodes CASSARPTSGYNEQFF.

The chain uses TRBV7-8 and TRBJ2-7; 8 bases are shared with TRBD1. The CDR3 extends over 15 amino acids. CDR1 is SGHVS and CDR2 is FQNEAQ in the germline V gene. With V trimmed by 0 bases and J by 5 bases, 6 bases remained unmatched. CDR3 in DNA: TGTGCCAGCAGCTTAGCGACCGACAGGGGTCACGAGCAGTACTTC. It codes for CASSLATDRGHEQYF. The full variable domain, its missing parts supplied by reference TRBV7-8 and TRBJ2-7, is GAGVSQSPRYKVAKRGQDVALRCDPISGHVSLFWYQQALGQGPEFLTYFQNEAQLDKSGLPSDRFFAERPEGSVSTLKIQRTQQEDSAVYLCASSLATDRGHEQYFGPGTRLTVT.

The chain has TRBV7-9 and TRBJ2-7; 8 nucleotides match TRBD2. This CDR3 is built from 15 residues. Trimming removed 5 bases from V and 3 bases from J; junction bases left unmatched: 9. Germline loops: CDR1 SEHNR, CDR2 FQNEAQ (reference sequence). Here the CDR3 reads CASSPTSERFYEQYF. The CDR3 bases are TGTGCCAGCAGCCCGACTAGCGAGAGGTTCTACGAGCAGTACTTC.

The CDR3 is CAGSGQGTQYF. DNA for the CDR3: TGTGCCGGCTCGGGCCAGGGGACCCAGTACTTC. J is TRBJ2-5 and V is TRBV2; TRBD1 is a possible D gene (5 bases). V was shortened by 11 bases and J by 7 bases, with 14 bases between the two germline ends. The CDR3 is made up of 11 amino acids. In germline, CDR1 is SNHLY, CDR2 FYNNEI.

In its sample, this clone was seen a few times. CDR3 sequence (DNA): TGTGCCAGCAGGGGGACAGGAGAGTACGAGCAGTACTTC. Encoded protein: CASRGTGEYEQYF. This chain links TRBV14 with TRBJ2-7; 8 bases agree with TRBD1. V shed 6 bases and J 4 bases; nucleotides not matched to a gene: 5. Looked up from germline, CDR1 is SGHDN and CDR2 is FVKESK. CDR3 length: 13 amino acids.

This rearrangement joins TRBV7-2 to TRBJ2-5; no clear D gene. CDR1 and CDR2 from the germline V gene are SGHTA and FQGNSA. V lost 5 bases and J 5 bases, leaving 12 bases between the germline ends. This CDR3 contains 13 residues. The CDR3 nucleotides read TGTGCCAGCAGCCTAGGTCGTGCGGAGACCCAGTACTTC. Its protein is CASSLGRAETQYF.

A single count supports this clone. The J gene is TRBJ2-2, the V gene TRBV29-1; a possible D gene is TRBD2 (7 bases). This CDR3 region has 14 residues. Germline CDR1 reads SQVTM; CDR2 reads ANQGSEA. The V end was cut by 4 bases, the J end by 7 bases, with 16 bases between. The CDR3 DNA sequence: TGCAGCGTTGCCGGCCGGGGGGCCGGCGGGGAGCTGTTTTTT. Translating gives CSVAGRGAGGELFF.

The chain employs TRBV5-1 and TRBJ2-5, with a tentative D call TRBD1 (6 bases). The CDR3 runs 13 residues. Germline loops: CDR1 SGHRS, CDR2 YFSETQ. V lost 6 bases, J lost 3 bases, and 12 bases lay in between. CDR3 DNA: TGCGCCAGCACCTACGCAGGGGAAGAGACCCAGTACTTC. Translation: CASTYAGEETQYF.

The chain uses TRBV11-2 and TRBJ2-2; tentative D call: TRBD1 (5 bases). Germline assignment: CDR1 SGHAT and CDR2 FQNNGV. The length of the CDR3 is 14 residues. The germline V and J ends were trimmed by 4 bases and 5 bases, with 11 bases remaining between them. The CDR3 loop reads CASSWQQGTGELFF. The CDR3 coding sequence is TGTGCCAGCAGCTGGCAGCAGGGTACCGGGGAGCTGTTTTTT.

This sequence joins TRBV9 and TRBJ2-3; 7 positions agree with TRBD2. V lost 0 bases to trimming and J lost 4 bases; unmatched junction nucleotides: 8. From germline, CDR1 is SGDLS and CDR2 YYNGEE. There are 16 residues in the CDR3. CDR3 coding DNA: TGTGCCAGCAGCGTAGGTGGGAGGGCCGGCCCAGATACGCAGTATTTT. Its translation: CASSVGGRAGPDTQYF.

The rearrangement links TRBV7-8 to TRBJ2-1; D remains ambiguous. The germline CDR1 and CDR2 sequences are SGHVS and FQNEAQ. Trimming cost V 2 bases and J 3 bases, with 8 bases left between them. This CDR3 is built from 14 residues. CDR3 nucleotides: TGTGCCAGCAGCTTAACACCGAACTACAATGAGCAGTTCTTC. It codes for CASSLTPNYNEQFF.

CDR3 in DNA: TGTGCCAGCAGTCTCCCCCCGGAGGGTTTTGGGCCCTCCTACGAGCAGTACTTC. Its translation is CASSLPPEGFGPSYEQYF. The genes are TRBV28 and TRBJ2-7; a possible D gene is TRBD2 (6 bases). V lost 5 bases to trimming and J lost 0 bases, with 23 bases between them. Germline V CDR1 and CDR2: MDHEN, SYDVKM. CDR3 length: 18 amino acids. The whole variable domain, remainder taken from reference TRBV28 and TRBJ2-7, is DVKVTQSSRYLVKRTGEKVFLECVQDMDHENMFWYRQDPGLGLRLIYFSYDVKMKEKGDIPEGYSVSREKKERFSLILESASTNQTSMYLCASSLPPEGFGPSYEQYFGPGTRLTVT.

This clone was found once. The rearrangement links TRBV7-9 to TRBJ2-7; 8 positions agree with TRBD1. V was pared by 5 bases and J by 3 bases, with 6 bases of the junction left unmatched. The germline V gene has CDR1 SEHNR and CDR2 FQNEAQ (reference sequence). The CDR3 extends over 14 amino acids. The CDR3 region has the DNA TGTGCCAGCAGCCTCCGGACAGGGCACTACGAGCAGTACTTC. Encoded protein: CASSLRTGHYEQYF.

V gene TRBV27 combines with J gene TRBJ2-5; a possible D gene is TRBD2 (5 bases). CDR1 is MNHEY, CDR2 SMNVEV, per germline (reference sequence). V was trimmed by 2 bases and J by 0 bases, leaving 13 bases between them. This CDR3 spans 16 amino acids. The CDR3 bases are TGTGCCAGCAGTTTAGGTTCGCGGGCCTACCAAGAGACCCAGTACTTC. This gives the protein CASSLGSRAYQETQYF.

The rearrangement joins TRBV7-2 to TRBJ1-2, with D maybe TRBD1 (5 bases). The ends were cut back, 0 bases at V and 0 bases at J, with 8 bases in the middle. CDR3 length: 15 amino acids. The germline CDR1 and CDR2 sequences are SGHTA and FQGNSA. CDR3: CASSLAAGTNYGYTF. CDR3 nucleotides: TGTGCCAGCAGCTTAGCTGCAGGGACTAACTATGGCTACACCTTC.